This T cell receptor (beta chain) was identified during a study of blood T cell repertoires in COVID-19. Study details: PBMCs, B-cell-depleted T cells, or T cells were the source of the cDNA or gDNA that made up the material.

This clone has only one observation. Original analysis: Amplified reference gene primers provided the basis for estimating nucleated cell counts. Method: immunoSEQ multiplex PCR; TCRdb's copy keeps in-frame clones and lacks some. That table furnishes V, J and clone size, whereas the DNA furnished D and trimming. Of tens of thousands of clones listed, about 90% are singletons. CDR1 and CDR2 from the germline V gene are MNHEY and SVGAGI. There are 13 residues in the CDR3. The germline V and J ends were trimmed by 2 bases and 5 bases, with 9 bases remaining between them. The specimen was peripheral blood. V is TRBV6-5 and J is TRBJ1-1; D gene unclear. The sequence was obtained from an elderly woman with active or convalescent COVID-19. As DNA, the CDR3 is TGTGCCAGCAGTTACGGCGGGGAGACTGAAGCTTTCTTT. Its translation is CASSYGGETEAFF.